Listed below are T cell receptor beta chains from one sample, sequenced in a study of control samples from healthy donors and cancer patients. Using immunoSEQ multiplex PCR, the repertoire was profiled, and TCRdb retains in-frame clones only, with some absent. Of 150,000 to 200,000 clones in the sample, just under 95% were seen once. Sequencing was carried out using blood. The receptors were gathered from a woman aged 40-49 years in good health. The CDR3 runs from the conserved cysteine through the conserved F or W. The order of the fields is D gene, J gene, V gene, clone size, CDR3 DNA, CDR3 protein. D genes are given only for firm matches. Expanded clones are given a class, and other clones once, few, many or no size at all.

. | TRBJ1-5 | TRBV27 | few | TGTGCCAGCAGTCAACGGGGGGGAGGTATAAGCAATCAGCCCCAGCATTTT | CASSQRGGGISNQPQHF
TRBD1 | TRBJ2-7 | TRBV4-1 | . | TGCGCCAGCAGCCCGGTACAGGGGGTCGAGCAGTACTTC | CASSPVQGVEQYF
. | TRBJ1-1 | TRBV6-5 | . | TGTGCCAGCAGAACCAACCAAGGGGAGGCTTTCTTT | CASRTNQGEAFF
. | TRBJ1-5 | TRBV2 | . | TGTGCCAGCAGTGAAGCGCGGCGGTTAAGGGCCAGCAATCAGCCCCAGCATTTT | CASSEARRLRASNQPQHF
. | TRBJ1-1 | TRBV19 | . | TGTGCCAGTAGTACCCCCTCGGTGAGGGGCCCTGAAGCTTTCTTT | CASSTPSVRGPEAFF
. | TRBJ2-5 | TRBV29-1 | once | TGCAGCGTTTTATTGGCGGCAGAACAAGAGACCCAGTACTTC | CSVLLAAEQETQYF
. | TRBJ1-4 | TRBV10-3 | . | TGTGCCATCAGTGAGTCCGGGGGAGGAGAAAAACTGTTTTTT | CAISESGGGEKLFF
. | TRBJ1-5 | TRBV27 | . | TGTGCCAGCAGCTCTCGACGGAGTAGCAATCAGCCCCAGCATTTT | CASSSRRSSNQPQHF
. | TRBJ2-2 | TRBV5-5 | . | TGTGCTAGCAGTCGAGCGGCGGTGTCGAACACCGGGGAGCTGTTTTTT | CASSRAAVSNTGELFF
. | TRBJ1-2 | TRBV9 | . | TGTGCCAGCAGCCCCCTTGGCGGCTACACCTTC | CASSPLGGYTF
. | TRBJ1-3 | TRBV4-3 | . | TGCGCCAGCAGCCAAGATTGGCTAGCCTCTGGAAACACCATATATTTT | CASSQDWLASGNTIYF
. | TRBJ2-1 | TRBV5-4 | . | TGTGCCAGCAGCTTGGGGGGACCTCGGGACAATGAGCAGTTCTTC | CASSLGGPRDNEQFF
TRBD1 | TRBJ1-6 | TRBV27 | . | TGTGCCAGCAGTGAGACAGGGAGGCCCCTCCACTTT | CASSETGRPLHF
. | TRBJ2-7 | TRBV6-1 | . | TGTGCCAGCAGTGAAGGGCTACACCTTATCTCCTACGAGCAGTACTTC | CASSEGLHLISYEQYF
. | TRBJ2-5 | TRBV5-1 | . | TGCGCCAGCAGCCAGAGGGGGGTTCAAGAGACCCAGTACTTC | CASSQRGVQETQYF
. | TRBJ1-5 | TRBV19 | . | TGTGCCAGTAGTACGGGGGACTTGGGAGAGCCCCAGCATTTT | CASSTGDLGEPQHF
. | TRBJ1-5 | TRBV5-8 | . | TGTGCCAGCAGCTTGTGGGAGAGCAATCAGCCCCAGCATTTT | CASSLWESNQPQHF
. | TRBJ2-1 | TRBV5-1 | . | TGCGCCAGCAGCTGGAAATATCTAGCGTCGGGTTTAATTCTGTATGAGCAGTTCTTC | CASSWKYLASGLILYEQFF
. | TRBJ2-1 | TRBV19 | . | TGTGCCAGTAGTATAGGGCAGTTAACTTACAATGAGCAGTTCTTC | CASSIGQLTYNEQFF
. | TRBJ1-1 | TRBV27 | . | TGTGCCAGCAGTTTATTCGCAATGAACACTGAAGCTTTCTTT | CASSLFAMNTEAFF
. | TRBJ1-1 | TRBV25-1 | . | TGTGCCAGCAGTGACCAAGACCCCTCCACTGAAGCTTTCTTT | CASSDQDPSTEAFF
. | TRBJ1-6 | TRBV9 | . | TGTGCCAGCAGCGTAGACCCCGGAGGGGATAATTCACCCCTCCACTTT | CASSVDPGGDNSPLHF
. | TRBJ2-3 | TRBV6-5 | . | TGTGCCAGCAGGGCAGGGTCAGATACGCAGTATTTT | CASRAGSDTQYF
. | TRBJ1-5 | TRBV16 | . | TGTGCCAGCAGCCAATTTCAGGGTATTAGTCAGCCCCAGCATTTT | CASSQFQGISQPQHF
TRBD1 | TRBJ1-2 | TRBV4-3 | . | TGCGCCAGCAGCCAAGGCCCCGGGACAGGGGATTCGCGGGGCTACACCTTC | CASSQGPGTGDSRGYTF
. | TRBJ2-1 | TRBV9 | . | TGTGCCAGCAGCGTAGCGGGGGTGTCTTACAATGAGCAGTTCTTC | CASSVAGVSYNEQFF
TRBD2 | TRBJ2-7 | TRBV5-1 | . | TGCGCCAGCAGCCCGAGGGGTAGCGGGAGGGCCTGGTACGAGCAGCACTTC | CASSPRGSGRAWYEQHF
. | TRBJ2-4 | TRBV4-3 | . | TGCGCCAGCAGCCAGAATGGGGAGGGGGGTCTTGCCAAAAACATTCAGTACTTC | CASSQNGEGGLAKNIQYF
TRBD2 | TRBJ2-1 | TRBV12-5 | . | TGTGCTAGTTGCGGGAGCTCATACAATGAGCAGTTCTTC | CASCGSSYNEQFF
. | TRBJ1-2 | TRBV27 | . | TGTGCCAGCAGTTTACTGGGGCGCGGGTATGGCTACACCTTC | CASSLLGRGYGYTF
. | TRBJ2-1 | TRBV6-5 | . | TGTGCCAGCAGTTACTCGACAGAGCAGTTCTTC | CASSYSTEQFF
. | TRBJ1-1 | TRBV19 | . | TGTGCCAGTATCCCGTCCAGGGGCACTGAAGCTTTCTTT | CASIPSRGTEAFF
. | TRBJ1-1 | TRBV12-3/TRBV12-4 | . | TGTGCCAGCAGCCGTACAGAGAACACTGAAGCTTTCTTT | CASSRTENTEAFF
TRBD1 | TRBJ1-1 | TRBV5-6 | . | TGTGCCAGCAGCTTGGCCGGGACAGGGGTTATGAACACTGAAGCTTTCTTT | CASSLAGTGVMNTEAFF
. | TRBJ2-7 | TRBV15 | . | TGTGCCACCAGCAGAGAATTATCATCCCACGAGCAGTACTTC | CATSRELSSHEQYF
. | TRBJ2-1 | TRBV9 | . | TGTGCCAGCAGCGGTACGCCATCCTACAATGAGCAGTTCTTC | CASSGTPSYNEQFF
. | TRBJ1-1 | TRBV7-9 | . | TGTGCCAGCAGCCATTCCCCGGGGAGCACTGAAGCTTTCTTT | CASSHSPGSTEAFF
. | TRBJ2-1 | TRBV7-8 | . | TGTGCCAGCAGCTTACCTCTTCGGCTAGCCCAGGTGGGGAATGAGCAGTTCTTC | CASSLPLRLAQVGNEQFF
TRBD2 | TRBJ2-3 | TRBV7-6 | . | TGTGCCAGCAGCCTCCTAGCGGCTAGCACAGATACGCAGTATTTT | CASSLLAASTDTQYF
TRBD1 | TRBJ1-4 | TRBV14 | . | TGTGCCAGCAGCAGGGACAGGGGAACTAATGAAAAACTGTTTTTT | CASSRDRGTNEKLFF
. | TRBJ2-6 | TRBV5-1 | . | TGCGCCAGCAGCTTGTCCTTAGGGTCTGGGGCCAACGTCCTGACTTTC | CASSLSLGSGANVLTF
. | TRBJ2-7 | TRBV25-1 | once | TGTGCCAGCAGTGAATCAGAGCACCCCTCCTACGAGCAGTACTTC | CASSESEHPSYEQYF
. | TRBJ1-2 | TRBV30 | . | TGTGCCTGGAGTGTAGGGTTGGGGGTAGCCTATGGCTACACCTTC | CAWSVGLGVAYGYTF
. | TRBJ2-1 | TRBV12-3/TRBV12-4 | . | TGTGCCAGCAGTTTAGGGGGGAATGAGCAGTTCTTC | CASSLGGNEQFF
. | TRBJ1-5 | TRBV6-2/TRBV6-3 | . | TGTGCCAGCAGTTATGGGGGAAATCAGCCCCAGCATTTT | CASSYGGNQPQHF
. | TRBJ2-7 | TRBV11-1 | . | TGTGCCAGCAGTTCTAGAGGGGACGAGCAGTACTTC | CASSSRGDEQYF
. | TRBJ1-2 | TRBV29-1 | . | TGCAGCGTCCACGGAGGCGAATCCTATGGCTACACCTTC | CSVHGGESYGYTF
TRBD1 | TRBJ1-1 | TRBV6-2/TRBV6-3 | . | TGTGCCAGCAGCGATTTGACAGGGACGGGCACTGAAGCTTTCTTT | CASSDLTGTGTEAFF